These 17 T cell receptor beta chains share one sample of origin, sequenced in a study of blood T cell repertoires in COVID-19. The repertoire was sequenced with immunoSEQ multiplex PCR; TCRdb's copy has only in-frame clones and lacks some. The data contain some 200,000 clones, about 80% of them singletons. Sequenced sample: peripheral blood. Receptors originate from a human donor with acute or convalescent COVID-19. The donor label of this sample is uncertain.

V is TRBV5-8 and J is TRBJ1-5; D call uncertain. Germline loops: CDR1 SGHTS, CDR2 YDEGEE. The V end lost 2 bases, the J end lost 7 bases, and 10 bases lay between the germline ends. This CDR3 is built from 13 residues. As DNA, the CDR3 is TGTGCCAGCAGCTTCACCCGAGGCCAGCCCCAGCATTTT. Encoded protein: CASSFTRGQPQHF.

The V gene is TRBV10-1, the J gene TRBJ2-7; D gene unclear. This CDR3 contains 18 residues. Trimming pared 5 bases from V and 2 bases from J, leaving 25 bases between. CDR1 WNHNN and CDR2 SYGVQD come from the germline V gene (reference sequence). The CDR3 nucleotides are TGCGCCAGCAGTAGAGTACAGCCTTTACCCCCGTTGGCCTACGAGCAGTACTTC. It is translated as CASSRVQPLPPLAYEQYF.

The gene calls are TRBV20-1 and TRBJ2-3; 9 nucleotides line up with TRBD2. Germline V CDR1 and CDR2: DFQATT, SNEGSKA (reference sequence). V shed 3 bases and J 5 bases; nucleotides not matched to a gene: 15. The CDR3 is 17 residues long. CDR3 nucleotides: TGCAGTGCTAGTTTGGCGGGGGGGCCTGGAAGAGAAGATACGCAGTATTTT. Its translation: CSASLAGGPGREDTQYF.

The V call is TRBV2, the J call TRBJ1-5; D is unresolved. The V end was cut by 5 bases, the J end by 3 bases, with 17 bases between. This CDR3 is built from 16 residues. Germline CDR1 and CDR2: SNHLY and FYNNEI. The CDR3 region is CASSLVQGRNNQPQHF. CDR3 in DNA: TGTGCCAGCAGTCTCGTCCAAGGGAGGAACAATCAGCCCCAGCATTTT.

V gene TRBV30 combines with J gene TRBJ2-3; D perhaps matches TRBD1 (8 bases). Germline lookup yields CDR1 GTSNPN and CDR2 SVGIG (reference sequence). This CDR3 comprises 13 residues. V was cut by 2 bases and J by 7 bases, with 13 bases left in between. The CDR3: CAWSIQGGNTQYF. The CDR3 DNA sequence: TGTGCCTGGAGTATACAGGGGGGGAATACGCAGTATTTT.

The J gene is TRBJ1-5, the V gene TRBV19, with D tentatively TRBD1 (6 bases). Trimming took off 6 bases at V and 0 bases at J, with 12 bases between the two ends. The CDR3 consists of 15 residues. Germline V CDR1 and CDR2: LNHDA, SQIVND (reference sequence). CDR3 DNA: TGTGCCAGTAGCGAACAGGGTTATAGCAATCAGCCCCAGCATTTT. Translation: CASSEQGYSNQPQHF.

The chain recombines TRBV11-2 with TRBJ2-2; weak D call: TRBD1 (5 bases). Trimming stripped 5 bases from V and 7 bases from J, with 11 bases between. In germline, CDR1 is SGHAT, CDR2 FQNNGV. The CDR3 runs 13 residues. CDR3: CASSPRGHGELFF. CDR3 DNA sequence: TGTGCCAGCAGCCCAAGGGGTCACGGGGAGCTGTTTTTT.

In regard to this clone: The sample holds other DNA sequences that translate to the same CDR3. The V and J genes are TRBV5-4 and TRBJ1-3; weak D call: TRBD1 (5 bases). The germline V gene encodes CDR1 SGHNT and CDR2 YYREEE (reference sequence). V shed 0 bases and J shed 0 bases, with 7 bases lying between them. The CDR3 is made up of 15 amino acids. The CDR3 region is CASSLGGSSGNTIYF. DNA of the CDR3: TGTGCCAGCAGCTTGGGGGGCAGCTCTGGAAACACCATATATTTT.

The chain links TRBV7-9 to TRBJ2-5; D is perhaps TRBD1 (6 bases). Germline lookup yields CDR1 SEHNR and CDR2 FQNEAQ (reference sequence). The V gene lost 3 bases and the J gene lost 4 bases, with 18 bases spanning the gap. This CDR3 contains 16 residues. CDR3 in DNA: TGTGCCAGCAGCTTCAGGGGCGGTGGGGGAACAGAGACCCAGTACTTC. Translating gives CASSFRGGGGTETQYF.

The table lists this clone with a few counts. The chain recombines TRBV18 with TRBJ1-1; no clear D. The CDR3 spans 12 residues. Germline V gives CDR1 KGHSH, CDR2 LQKENI. Trimming removed 2 bases at V and 5 bases at J, with 6 bases between. DNA for the CDR3: TGTGCCAGCTCACCAGCCGGTACTGAAGCTTTCTTT. Translated, it gives CASSPAGTEAFF.

This chain joins TRBV10-1 and TRBJ1-5; 10 nucleotides match TRBD1. The germline CDR1 and CDR2 sequences are WNHNN and SYGVQD (reference sequence). The CDR3 consists of 14 residues. The V segment lost 6 bases and the J segment 6 bases; nucleotides outside the gene matches: 5. The CDR3 DNA reads as TGCGCCAGCAGCAGGGACAGGGGAACTCAGCCCCAGCATTTT. Amino acids: CASSRDRGTQPQHF.

This chain uses TRBV6-5 with TRBJ2-7; 9 nucleotides match TRBD1. This CDR3 has 15 residues. Germline assignment: CDR1 MNHEY and CDR2 SVGAGI. The junction had 6 bases not matched to a gene; V was cut back by 6 bases and J by 0 bases. Here the CDR3 reads CASSPRDRASYEQYF. The CDR3 DNA sequence: TGTGCCAGCAGCCCCCGGGACAGGGCCTCCTACGAGCAGTACTTC.

This clone occurred once. The chain employs TRBV2 and TRBJ1-1; possibly TRBD1 for D (5 bases). Germline CDR1 is SNHLY and CDR2 is FYNNEI. Trimming took off 3 bases at V and 5 bases at J, with 10 bases between the two ends. This CDR3 comprises 13 residues. The CDR3 reads CASSDHGGTEAFF. CDR3 DNA sequence: TGTGCCAGCAGTGATCATGGGGGGACTGAAGCTTTCTTT.

The V call is TRBV18, the J call TRBJ1-2; 7 nucleotides align to TRBD1. This CDR3 spans 13 amino acids. The junction had 5 bases not matched to a gene; V was cut back by 4 bases and J by 6 bases. The V gene's germline CDR1 is KGHSH and CDR2 LQKENI. CDR3 sequence reads: CASSRQGWDGYTF. For the CDR3, the DNA is TGTGCCAGCTCACGACAGGGTTGGGATGGCTACACCTTC.

The chain joins TRBV6-1 to TRBJ1-2, with TRBD1 matching over 7 bases. The CDR3 has 15 amino acids. Germline values: CDR1 MNHNS, CDR2 SASEGT. With 2 bases clipped from V and 2 bases from J, the junction kept 5 bases outside the gene matches. The CDR3 region is CASSETVRGNYGYTF. Written as DNA, the CDR3 is TGTGCCAGCAGTGAAACGGTCAGGGGGAACTATGGCTACACCTTC.

The chain has TRBV6-5 and TRBJ2-5; 9 nucleotides agree with TRBD2. CDR3 length equals 14 residues. In germline, CDR1 is MNHEY, CDR2 SVGAGI. J lost 9 bases, V lost 6 bases, and 11 bases had no gene match. CDR3 region: CASRLQGLALAQYF. CDR3 DNA: TGTGCCAGCAGGCTACAGGGACTAGCCCTCGCCCAGTACTTC.

This chain uses TRBV2 with TRBJ1-2, with 7 positions matching TRBD1. V shed 1 base, J shed 5 bases, and the junction held 4 bases outside the gene matches. The CDR3 runs 14 residues. Looked up from germline, CDR1 is SNHLY and CDR2 is FYNNEI. CDR3 region: CASSEGGQSYGYTF. For the CDR3, the DNA is TGTGCCAGCAGTGAAGGGGGACAGAGTTATGGCTACACCTTC.